This TCR beta chain emerged from a study of T cell repertoires in ileal Crohn's disease. The data were produced by immunoSEQ multiplex PCR, yet TCRdb's version contains in-frame clones alone and is incomplete. The sample includes approximately 3,000 clones, about two thirds of them seen just once. Described time point: proximal margin of the surgical specimen (macroscopically non-inflamed). The sample was ileal tissue. The TCR sequence derives from an adult with Crohn's disease.

The CDR3 protein is CASSYSSTGKDTEAFF. CDR3 nucleotides: TGTGCCAGCAGTTACTCCTCGACAGGGAAGGACACTGAAGCTTTCTTT. The chain recombines TRBV6-5 with TRBJ1-1; TRBD1 aligns across 7 bases. This CDR3 has 16 amino acids. V dropped 0 bases and J dropped 3; count of bases not matched to a gene: 7. Germline V CDR1 and CDR2: MNHEY, SVGAGI.